This T cell receptor beta chain derives from a study of OX40 agonist ivuxolimab in advanced cancers. Points on this clone: Its target is not known.

Findings and caveats of the study: By week 6 at 0.1 to 3.0 mg/kg, blood CD4+ and CD8+ T cells had expanded clonally.

Assay used: immunoSEQ multiplex PCR; TCRdb lists only in-frame clones, some missing. Of about 99,000 clones in the sample, 90% to 97% are singletons; the top ten hold roughly 2.1%. Germline V gene lookup returns CDR1 MNHNY and CDR2 SVGAGI (reference sequence). This CDR3 contains 14 residues. Losses at the gene ends were 5 bases for V and 5 bases for J; bases not matched to a gene: 6. This chain links TRBV6-6 with TRBJ2-7; 10 bases line up with TRBD1. This receptor was obtained from an adult with an advanced solid tumor such as melanoma, head and neck, liver or kidney cancer. Specimen: CD4+ or CD8+ T cells sorted from blood, collected in a trial of the OX40 agonist ivuxolimab. In DNA, the CDR3 is TGTGCCAGCAGTCTAGGGACAGGGGTCGACGAGCAGTACTTC. Amino acids: CASSLGTGVDEQYF.